Listed below are T cell receptor beta chains from one sample, sequenced in a study of CD8 T cells in Susac syndrome. TCRdb passed the immunoSEQ multiplex PCR reads through MiXCR, listing each CDR3 protein once. The table shows 150,000 to 200,000 distinct CDR3 sequences, with around 94% occurring only once. The sequencing sample was made of CD4+ T cells from PBMCs. Receptors were obtained from a human donor in good health. Each CDR3 is given without its conserved first and last residue. Expanded clones are given a class, and other clones once, few, many or no size at all.

TRBJ1-2,once,TRBV9,ASSVEGETGYT
TRBJ2-6,.,TRBV6-5,ASRRPGANVLT
TRBJ2-7,.,TRBV9,ASSRAGDYEQY
TRBJ1-5,.,TRBV29-1,SVGSSNQPQH
TRBJ1-2,.,TRBV9,ASSPSGHSEGYT
TRBJ2-1,once,TRBV20-1,SQSGGSYNEQF
TRBJ1-2,.,TRBV3-1,ASSQGRGLGYT
TRBJ1-1,.,TRBV7-2,ASSLVRVNTEVF
TRBJ1-1,.,TRBV5-1,ASSSGQVYTEAF
TRBJ1-3,.,TRBV13,ASSYRTASGNTIY
TRBJ2-2,.,TRBV9,ASARVVGQGLDGELF
TRBJ1-6,.,TRBV24-1,ATQQGNSPLH
TRBJ2-5,.,TRBV3-1,ASSQDPTRGSQETQY
TRBJ1-1,.,TRBV2,ASSYTSQGGAF
TRBJ1-2,.,TRBV20-1,SASMGTGAYGYT
TRBJ2-5,.,TRBV20-1,SASGAETQY
TRBJ1-2,.,TRBV29-1,SGLSGGVGYT
TRBJ2-1,.,TRBV20-1,SGRRGDYNEQF
TRBJ1-6,.,TRBV4-2,ASSQDRQGLTPLH
TRBJ1-5,.,TRBV15,ATSRVTVNQPQH
TRBJ1-5,.,TRBV19,ASSRISNQPQH
TRBJ2-1,.,TRBV4-2,ASSSAANEQF
TRBJ1-1,.,TRBV29-1,SVEASTVELL
TRBJ1-1,once,TRBV12-3/TRBV12-4,ASSLDGGPNTEAF
TRBJ2-7,.,TRBV6-2/TRBV6-3,ASNRDPTNEQY